The present entry profiles one T cell receptor (beta chain) with its context. This clone is a singleton in its sample. Its specific antigen is unknown. The sample holds no much larger clone one base away, and base qualities are not on file. The sample comes from a study of T cell changes during pregnancy in multiple sclerosis (dated by TCRdb to 2018 to 2020). Regarding the complete study: The study examined how the T cell repertoire changed over the course of pregnancy in women with multiple sclerosis.

Looking up the germline V gene (reference sequence) yields CDR1 LNHDA and CDR2 SQIVND. The junction shows trimming of 7 bases on V and 4 bases on J, plus 16 bases between the germline ends. From the cysteine through the phenylalanine, the CDR3 covers 14 amino acids. The DNA shown is the 42-base CDR3, in frame from base 1. The library was made by the immunoSEQ multiplex PCR assay. In its TCRdb copy, this immuneACCESS table keeps in-frame sequences only and misses some clones. Where compared with another copy, unresolved V genes explain less than half of these, and the others have no known cause. This sample comprises 60,000 or so clones, 91% of them detected only once. About 0.49% of the sample is held by the ten biggest clonotypes.

The specimen comprised CD4+ T cells from peripheral blood mononuclear cells, sampled after pregnancy. The chain is assembled from TRBV19 and TRBJ1-2, with TRBD1 tentatively as D gene (6 bases match). The sequence came from a female donor in good health, enrolled as a control in a pregnancy study. The CDR3 amino acid sequence is: CASTMGQEVYGYTF. In nucleotide form, the sequence is TGTGCCAGTACTATGGGACAAGAAGTCTATGGCTACACCTTC. With all but the CDR3 taken from the reference TRBV19 and TRBJ1-2 genes, the full variable domain is: DGGITQSPKYLFRKEGQNVTLSCEQNLNHDAMYWYRQDPGQGLRLIYYSQIVNDFQKGDIAEGYSVSREKKESFPLTVTSAQKNPTAFYLCASTMGQEVYGYTFGSGTRLTVV.